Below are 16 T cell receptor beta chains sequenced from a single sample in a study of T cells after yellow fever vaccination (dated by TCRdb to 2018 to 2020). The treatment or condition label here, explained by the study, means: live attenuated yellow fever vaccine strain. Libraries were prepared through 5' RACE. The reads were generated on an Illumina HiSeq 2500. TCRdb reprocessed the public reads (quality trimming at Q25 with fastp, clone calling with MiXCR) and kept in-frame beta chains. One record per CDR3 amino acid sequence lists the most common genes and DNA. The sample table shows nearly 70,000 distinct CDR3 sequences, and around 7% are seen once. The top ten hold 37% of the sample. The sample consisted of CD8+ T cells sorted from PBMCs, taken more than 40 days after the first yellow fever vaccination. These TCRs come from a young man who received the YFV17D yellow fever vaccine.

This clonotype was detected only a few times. CDR3 nucleotide sequence: TGTGCCAGCAGCGTAGGCGGGACAGGCTACGAGCAGTACTTC. Its translation: CASSVGGTGYEQYF. The gene calls are TRBV9 and TRBJ2-7; 8 nucleotides align to TRBD1. CDR1 and CDR2 from the germline V gene are SGDLS and YYNGEE. With V trimmed by 0 bases and J by 3 bases, 2 bases remained unmatched. The CDR3 contains 14 residues.

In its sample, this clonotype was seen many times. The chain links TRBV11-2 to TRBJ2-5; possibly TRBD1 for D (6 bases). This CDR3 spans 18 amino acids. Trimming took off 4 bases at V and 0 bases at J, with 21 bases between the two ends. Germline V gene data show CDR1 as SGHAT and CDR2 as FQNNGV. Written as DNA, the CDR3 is TGTGCCAGCAGCTCGATTGCCTACAGGGAGCGGTACCAAGAGACCCAGTACTTC. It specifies CASSSIAYRERYQETQYF.

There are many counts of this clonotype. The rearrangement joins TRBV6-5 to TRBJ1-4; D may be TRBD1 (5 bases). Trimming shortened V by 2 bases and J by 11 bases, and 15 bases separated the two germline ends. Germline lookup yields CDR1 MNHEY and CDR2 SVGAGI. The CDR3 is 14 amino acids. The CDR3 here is CASSYSMAGNKLFF. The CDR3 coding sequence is TGTGCCAGCAGTTACAGTATGGCAGGGAATAAACTGTTTTTT.

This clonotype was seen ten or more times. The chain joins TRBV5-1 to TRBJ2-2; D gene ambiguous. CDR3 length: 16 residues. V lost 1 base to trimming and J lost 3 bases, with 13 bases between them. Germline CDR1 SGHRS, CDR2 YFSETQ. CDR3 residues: CASSLWSNFYTGELFF. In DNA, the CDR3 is TGCGCCAGCAGCTTGTGGTCAAACTTTTACACCGGGGAGCTGTTTTTT.

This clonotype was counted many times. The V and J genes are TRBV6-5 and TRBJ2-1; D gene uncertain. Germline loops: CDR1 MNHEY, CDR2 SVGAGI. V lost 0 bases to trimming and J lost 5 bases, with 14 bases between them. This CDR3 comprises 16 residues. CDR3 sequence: CASSYSTPATNNEQFF. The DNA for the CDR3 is TGTGCCAGCAGTTACTCGACGCCAGCTACAAACAATGAGCAGTTCTTC.

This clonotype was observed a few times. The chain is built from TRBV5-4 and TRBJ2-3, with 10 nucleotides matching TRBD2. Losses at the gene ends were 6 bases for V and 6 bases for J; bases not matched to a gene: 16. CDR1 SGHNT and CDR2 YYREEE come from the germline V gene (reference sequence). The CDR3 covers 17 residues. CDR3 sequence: CASTDGGRLAGVDTQYF. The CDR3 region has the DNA TGTGCCAGCACCGACGGCGGGAGGCTAGCGGGGGTGGATACGCAGTATTTT.

The DNA for the CDR3 is TGTGCCAGCAGTTATCCGGACAGGGCAGAGACCCAGTACTTC. It encodes CASSYPDRAETQYF. V usage is TRBV6-5 and J usage is TRBJ2-5; TRBD1 aligns across 8 bases. This CDR3 comprises 14 residues. The V segment lost 3 bases and the J segment 4 bases; nucleotides outside the gene matches: 4. Germline V gene data show CDR1 as MNHEY and CDR2 as SVGAGI.

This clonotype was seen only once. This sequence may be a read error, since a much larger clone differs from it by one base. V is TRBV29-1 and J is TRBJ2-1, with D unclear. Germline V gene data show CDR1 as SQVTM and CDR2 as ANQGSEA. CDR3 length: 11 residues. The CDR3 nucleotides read TGCAGCGTTGATGCTGACAATGAGCAGATCTTC. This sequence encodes CSVDADNEQIF.

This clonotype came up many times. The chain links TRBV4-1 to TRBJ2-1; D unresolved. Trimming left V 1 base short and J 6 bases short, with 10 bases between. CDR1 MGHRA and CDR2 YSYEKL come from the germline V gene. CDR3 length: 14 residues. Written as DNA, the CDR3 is TGCGCCAGCAGCCAAGTCTCCCTGCTCAATGAGCAGTTCTTC. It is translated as CASSQVSLLNEQFF.

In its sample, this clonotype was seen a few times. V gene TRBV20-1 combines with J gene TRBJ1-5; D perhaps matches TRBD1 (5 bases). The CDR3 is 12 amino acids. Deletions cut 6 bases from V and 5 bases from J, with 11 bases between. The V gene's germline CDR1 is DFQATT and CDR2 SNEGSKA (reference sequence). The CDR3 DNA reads TGCAGTGCAGCAGACAGCTATCAGCCCCAGCATTTT. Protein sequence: CSAADSYQPQHF.

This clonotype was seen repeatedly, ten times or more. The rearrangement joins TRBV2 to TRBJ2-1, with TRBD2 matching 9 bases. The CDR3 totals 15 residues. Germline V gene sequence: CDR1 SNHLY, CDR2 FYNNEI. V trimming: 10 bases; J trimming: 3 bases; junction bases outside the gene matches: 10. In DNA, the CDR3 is TGTGCCATCATCCAGAGCGGGGGGTTCTACAATGAGCAGTTCTTC. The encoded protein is CAIIQSGGFYNEQFF.

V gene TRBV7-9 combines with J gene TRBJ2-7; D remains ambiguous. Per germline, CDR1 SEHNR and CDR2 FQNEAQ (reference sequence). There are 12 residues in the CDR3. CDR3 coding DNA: TGTGCCAGCAGCCCCGCCTCCCACGAGCAGTACGTC. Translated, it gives CASSPASHEQYV.

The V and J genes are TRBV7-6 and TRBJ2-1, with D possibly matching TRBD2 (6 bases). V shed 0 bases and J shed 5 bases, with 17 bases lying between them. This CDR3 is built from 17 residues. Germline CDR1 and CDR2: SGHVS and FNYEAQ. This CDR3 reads CASSLASRDSINNEQFF. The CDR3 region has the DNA TGTGCCAGCAGCTTAGCGTCCCGGGACTCGATAAACAATGAGCAGTTCTTC.

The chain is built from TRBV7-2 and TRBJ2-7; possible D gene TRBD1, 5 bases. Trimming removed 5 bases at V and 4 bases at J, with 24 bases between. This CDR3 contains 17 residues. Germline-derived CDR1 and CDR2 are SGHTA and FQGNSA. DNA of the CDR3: TGTGCCAGCAGCCCACCCTGGGCGGACACAGATCCTTACGAGCAGTACTTC. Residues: CASSPPWADTDPYEQYF.

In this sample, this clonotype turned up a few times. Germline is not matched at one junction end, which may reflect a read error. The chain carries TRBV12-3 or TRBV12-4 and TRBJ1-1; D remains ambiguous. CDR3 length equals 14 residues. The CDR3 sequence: CASILEGLNTEAFF. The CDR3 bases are TGTGCCAGCATTTTAGAGGGTTTGAACACTGAAGCTTTCTTT.

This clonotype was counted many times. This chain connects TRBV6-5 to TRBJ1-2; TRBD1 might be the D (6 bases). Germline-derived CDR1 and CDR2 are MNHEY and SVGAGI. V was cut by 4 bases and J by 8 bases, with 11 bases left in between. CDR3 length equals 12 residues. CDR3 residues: CASSSPGEGYTF. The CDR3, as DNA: TGTGCCAGCAGTTCCCCAGGGGAAGGCTACACCTTC.